The sequence of this T cell receptor beta chain was determined in a study of shared clonotypes between healthy human individuals. TCRdb's copy holds only in-frame clones and misses some; the assay was immunoSEQ multiplex PCR. Altogether 2 million to 2.5 million clones are present, 85% to 95% being singletons, with the ten largest covering under 2%. From germline, CDR1 is LNHDA and CDR2 SQIVND (reference sequence). V was shortened by 6 bases and J by 6 bases, with 14 bases between the two germline ends. The CDR3 is made up of 13 amino acids. Naive CD8 isolation took CD45RO-negative cells positively selected for CCR7 and excluded terminally differentiated effector memory CD45RA+ cells.

This receptor was identified in a man younger than 35 in good health. Some clones in this sample may be carry-over from other donors' samples. The source material was naive CD8+ T cells from PBMCs. The chain joins TRBV19 to TRBJ1-2; possible D gene TRBD1, 6 bases. The chain's CDR3 is CASRSHRADGYTF. The CDR3 bases are TGTGCCAGTAGGAGTCACAGGGCCGATGGCTACACCTTC.